This T cell receptor beta chain emerged from a study of cytomegalovirus exposure and HLA in healthy donors. Study-level background: Out of 150 million to 200 million T cells, an earlier analysis found fewer than 140 million unique TCR beta sequences in total. Unique TCRs from HLA-typed donors, 70 million to 100 million of them, were held in an early data release. General observations from the study: Common viral pathogens seemed, in a later analysis, to connect with several of the most significant clusters. Later genetic work tied a missense DCLRE1C variant to beta-chain V and J trimming.

With 60 Vbeta and 13 Jbeta primers, the PCR was carried out. Produced via immunoSEQ multiplex PCR; TCRdb's table is partial and in-frame only. Counted here are around 150,000 clones, roughly 79% occurring once; the ten biggest clones make up more than 13%. As concerns this clone: Its antigen is unidentified.

Trimming left V 5 bases short and J 1 base short, with 8 bases between. The CDR3 sequence is 13 residues long. The V gene's germline CDR1 is ENHRY and CDR2 SYGVKD. J is TRBJ1-1 and V is TRBV10-3; perhaps TRBD1 as D (6 bases). The sample consisted of PBMCs. This clonotype was obtained from a man aged 45 to 65 in good health and CMV-seropositive. CDR3 sequence reads: CAISRQENTEAFF. CDR3 coding DNA: TGTGCCATCAGTCGACAGGAGAACACTGAAGCTTTCTTT.